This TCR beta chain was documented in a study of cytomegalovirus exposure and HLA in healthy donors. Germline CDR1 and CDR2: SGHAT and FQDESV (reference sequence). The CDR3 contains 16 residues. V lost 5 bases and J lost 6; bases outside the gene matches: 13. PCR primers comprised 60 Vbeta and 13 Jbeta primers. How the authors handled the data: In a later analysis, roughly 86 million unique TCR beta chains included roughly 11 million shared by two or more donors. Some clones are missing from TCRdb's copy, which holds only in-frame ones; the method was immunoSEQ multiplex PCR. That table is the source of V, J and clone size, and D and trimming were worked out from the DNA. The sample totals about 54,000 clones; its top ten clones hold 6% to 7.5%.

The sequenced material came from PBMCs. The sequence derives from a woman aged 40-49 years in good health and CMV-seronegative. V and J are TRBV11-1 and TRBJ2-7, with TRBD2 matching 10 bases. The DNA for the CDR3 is TGTGCCAGCAGCCTCCTCAAGGGGACTAGCGTAGGCGAGCAGTACTTC. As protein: CASSLLKGTSVGEQYF. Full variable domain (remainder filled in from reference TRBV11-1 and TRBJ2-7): EAEVAQSPRYKITEKSQAVAFWCDPISGHATLYWYRQILGQGPELLVQFQDESVVDDSQLPKDRFSAERLKGVDSTLKIQPAELGDSAMYLCASSLLKGTSVGEQYFGPGTRLTVT.